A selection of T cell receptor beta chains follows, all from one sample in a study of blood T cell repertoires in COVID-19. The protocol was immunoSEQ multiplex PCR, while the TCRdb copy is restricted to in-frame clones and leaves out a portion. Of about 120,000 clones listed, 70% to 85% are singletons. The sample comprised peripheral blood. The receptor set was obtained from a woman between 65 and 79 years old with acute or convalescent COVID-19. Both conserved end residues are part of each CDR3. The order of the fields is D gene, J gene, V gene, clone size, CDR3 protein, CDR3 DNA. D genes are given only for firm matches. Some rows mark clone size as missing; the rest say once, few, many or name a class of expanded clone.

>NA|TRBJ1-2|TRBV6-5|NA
CASSMEGNYGYTF
TGTGCCAGCAGCATGGAGGGGAACTATGGCTACACCTTC
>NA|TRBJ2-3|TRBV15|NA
CATSLDHLEDTQYF
TGTGCCACCAGTCTAGATCACTTAGAGGATACGCAGTATTTT
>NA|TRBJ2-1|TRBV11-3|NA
CASSPGGLTYNEQFF
TGTGCCAGCAGCCCCGGGGGACTCACCTACAATGAGCAGTTCTTC
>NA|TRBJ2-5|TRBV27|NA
CASSTGRGETQYF
TGTGCCAGCAGTACCGGACGGGGGGAGACCCAGTACTTC
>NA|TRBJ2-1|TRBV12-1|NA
CASSLASGGTYNEQFF
TGTGCCAGCAGCCTAGCTAGCGGGGGGACCTACAATGAGCAGTTCTTC
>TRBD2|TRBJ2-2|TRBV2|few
CASSREASKGTGELFF
TGTGCCAGCAGTCGGGAGGCTAGTAAGGGCACCGGGGAGCTGTTTTTT
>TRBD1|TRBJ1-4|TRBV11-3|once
CASSTNRDSNEKLFF
TGTGCCAGCAGCACCAACCGGGACAGCAATGAAAAACTGTTTTTT
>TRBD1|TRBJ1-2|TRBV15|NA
CATSSRDSGYTF
TGTGCCACCAGCTCCCGGGACAGTGGCTACACCTTC
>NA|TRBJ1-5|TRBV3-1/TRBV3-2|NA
CASSQVPPSTGYGQPQHF
TGTGCCAGCAGCCAAGTGCCCCCGAGTACAGGGTACGGTCAGCCCCAGCATTTT
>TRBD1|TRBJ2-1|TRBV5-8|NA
CASSPRGQGGNEQFF
TGTGCCAGCAGCCCTAGGGGACAGGGAGGCAATGAGCAGTTCTTC
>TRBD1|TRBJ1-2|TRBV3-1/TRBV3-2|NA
CASSTRDRGYMGYGYTF
TGTGCCAGCAGCACCCGGGACAGGGGATATATGGGCTATGGCTACACCTTC
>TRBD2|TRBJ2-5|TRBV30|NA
CAWSDGLAGPETQYF
TGTGCCTGGAGTGATGGACTAGCGGGGCCAGAGACCCAGTACTTC
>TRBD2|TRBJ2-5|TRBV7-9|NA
CASSVFAGRVETQYF
TGTGCCAGCAGCGTCTTCGCGGGGAGGGTAGAGACCCAGTACTTC
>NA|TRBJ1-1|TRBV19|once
CASSTPRGRVTEAFF
TGTGCCAGTAGTACGCCCCGGGGTCGAGTCACTGAAGCTTTCTTT
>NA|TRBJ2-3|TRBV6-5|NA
CASSYSLQTSTDTQYF
TGTGCCAGCAGTTACTCTTTGCAAACTAGCACAGATACGCAGTATTTT
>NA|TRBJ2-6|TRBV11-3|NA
CASSLRISGANVLTF
TGTGCCAGCAGCTTGAGGATCTCTGGGGCCAACGTCCTGACTTTC
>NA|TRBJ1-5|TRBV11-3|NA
CASSLGAGQPQHF
TGTGCCAGCAGCTTAGGGGCGGGTCAGCCCCAGCATTTT
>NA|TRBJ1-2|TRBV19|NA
CASTVDSVAYGYTF
TGTGCCAGTACTGTGGACAGCGTCGCATATGGCTACACCTTC
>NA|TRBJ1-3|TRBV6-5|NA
CASSSLGLSGNTIYF
TGTGCCAGCAGTTCCCTGGGACTCTCTGGAAACACCATATATTTT
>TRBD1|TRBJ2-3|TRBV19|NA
CASATGGTDTQYF
TGTGCCAGCGCGACAGGGGGCACGGATACGCAGTATTTT
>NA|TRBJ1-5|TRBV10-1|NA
CASSGGTLAPQHF
TGCGCCAGCAGTGGGGGGACTTTGGCGCCCCAGCATTTT
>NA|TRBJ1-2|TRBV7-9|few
CASSPGDYGYTF
TGTGCCAGCAGCCCGGGAGACTATGGCTACACCTTC
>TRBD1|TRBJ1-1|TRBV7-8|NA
CASTLFFSGTGNTEAFF
TGTGCCAGCACCTTATTCTTCTCCGGGACAGGGAACACTGAAGCTTTCTTT